This T cell receptor beta chain was identified in a study of Tregs in tolerant kidney transplant recipients. The protocol was immunoSEQ multiplex PCR, while the TCRdb copy is restricted to in-frame clones and leaves out a portion. The sample lists around 86,000 clones, 91% seen once, with roughly 1.5% in the top ten. CDR1 and CDR2 (germline): KGHSH, LQKENI. Germline trimming cut 4 bases from V and 5 bases from J; bases unmatched to any gene: 13. There are 16 residues in the CDR3. Recipients received nonmyeloablative bone marrow transplants from related graft donors, with transient mixed chimerism. This TCR came from a human patient who received a combined kidney and bone marrow transplant. Some T cells may be the graft donor's. The starting material was CD4+ T cells from blood (PBMCs), obtained 24 months after the transplant. This chain connects TRBV18 to TRBJ1-1; 7 bases line up with TRBD1. CDR3 sequence: CASSLFSDRVGTEAFF. The CDR3 DNA reads as TGTGCCAGCTCACTCTTTTCCGACAGGGTTGGTACTGAAGCTTTCTTT.